This T cell receptor beta chain was found in a study of a mutant IDH1 vaccine in newly diagnosed glioma. Trimming left V 3 bases short and J 4 bases short, with 15 bases between. CDR1 SNHLY and CDR2 FYNNEI come from the germline V gene. The CDR3 spans 16 residues. Time point described: week 23, last vaccination. It was 300 ug of mutant IDH1 20-mer peptide that made up each vaccine dose, given with topical imiquimod. Sequencing used immunoSEQ multiplex PCR; TCRdb keeps in-frame clones, though not all of them. The sample carries about 65,000 clones, 70% to 90% recorded once. As regards this clone: Its antigen is not known.

This clonotype was sampled from a man younger than 45 with glioma. This sequence joins TRBV2 and TRBJ1-4, with D perhaps TRBD1 (6 bases). This sample comprised PBMCs, obtained from a glioma patient whose treatment included an IDH1 peptide vaccine. The CDR3 loop reads CASSEVRGGYNEKLFF. The CDR3 DNA is TGTGCCAGCAGTGAGGTCAGGGGAGGATATAATGAAAAACTGTTTTTT.